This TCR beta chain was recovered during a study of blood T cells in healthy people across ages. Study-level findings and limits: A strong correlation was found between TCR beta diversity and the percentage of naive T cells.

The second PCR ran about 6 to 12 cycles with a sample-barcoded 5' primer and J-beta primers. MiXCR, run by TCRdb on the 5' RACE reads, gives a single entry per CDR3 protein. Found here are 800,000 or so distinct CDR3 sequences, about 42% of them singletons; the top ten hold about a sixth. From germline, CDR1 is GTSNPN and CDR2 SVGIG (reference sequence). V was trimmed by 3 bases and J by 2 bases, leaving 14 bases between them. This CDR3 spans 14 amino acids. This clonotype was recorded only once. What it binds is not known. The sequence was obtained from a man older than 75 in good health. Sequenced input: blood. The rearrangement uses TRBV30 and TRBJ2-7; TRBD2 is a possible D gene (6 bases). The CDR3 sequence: CAWSQAGRPYEQYF. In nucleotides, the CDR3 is TGTGCCTGGAGCCAAGCGGGTCGACCCTACGAGCAGTACTTC.